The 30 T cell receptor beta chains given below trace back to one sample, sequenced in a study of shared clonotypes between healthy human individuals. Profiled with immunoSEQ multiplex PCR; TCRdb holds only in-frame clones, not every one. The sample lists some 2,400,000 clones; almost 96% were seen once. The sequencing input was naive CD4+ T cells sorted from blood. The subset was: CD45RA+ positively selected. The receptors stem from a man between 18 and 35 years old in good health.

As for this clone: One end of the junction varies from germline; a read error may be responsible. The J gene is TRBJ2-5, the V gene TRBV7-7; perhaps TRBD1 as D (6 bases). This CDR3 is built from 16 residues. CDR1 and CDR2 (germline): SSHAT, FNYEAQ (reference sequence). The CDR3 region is CASSPLGTGLGETQYF. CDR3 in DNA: TGTGCTAGCAGCCCCTTGGGTACAGGGTTGGGAGAGACCCAGTACTTC.

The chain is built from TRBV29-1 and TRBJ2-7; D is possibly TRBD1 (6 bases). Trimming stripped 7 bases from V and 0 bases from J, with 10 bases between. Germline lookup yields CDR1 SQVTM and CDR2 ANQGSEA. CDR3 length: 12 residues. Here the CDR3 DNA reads TGCAGCGCGAGGACAGTCTCCTACGAGCAGTACTTC. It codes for CSARTVSYEQYF.

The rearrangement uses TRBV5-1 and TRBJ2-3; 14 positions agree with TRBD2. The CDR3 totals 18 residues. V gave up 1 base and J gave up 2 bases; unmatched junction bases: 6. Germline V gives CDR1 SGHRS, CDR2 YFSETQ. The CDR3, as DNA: TGCGCCAGCAGCTTGAATGGACTAGCGGGGGGATACACAGATACGCAGTATTTT. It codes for CASSLNGLAGGYTDTQYF.

This chain's CDR3 is CASSSPVSGQETQYF. The CDR3 bases are TGTGCCAGCAGTTCGCCGGTGAGCGGCCAAGAGACCCAGTACTTC. This chain connects TRBV5-4 to TRBJ2-5; maybe TRBD2 (5 bases). CDR3 length: 15 residues. V lost 5 bases and J 1 base, leaving 15 bases between the germline ends. Germline CDR1 is SGHNT and CDR2 is YYREEE (reference sequence). Combining the CDR3 with reference TRBV5-4 and TRBJ2-5 gives the whole variable domain ETGVTQSPTHLIKTRGQQVTLRCSSQSGHNTVSWYQQALGQGPQFIFQYYREEENGRGNFPPRFSGLQFPNYSSELNVNALELDDSALYLCASSSPVSGQETQYFGPGTRLLVL.

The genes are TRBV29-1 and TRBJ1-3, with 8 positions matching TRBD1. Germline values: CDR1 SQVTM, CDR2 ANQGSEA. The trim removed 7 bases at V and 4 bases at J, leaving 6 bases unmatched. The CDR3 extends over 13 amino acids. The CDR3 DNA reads TGCAGCGCCTCGGGACAGGCCGGAAACACCATATATTTT. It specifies CSASGQAGNTIYF.

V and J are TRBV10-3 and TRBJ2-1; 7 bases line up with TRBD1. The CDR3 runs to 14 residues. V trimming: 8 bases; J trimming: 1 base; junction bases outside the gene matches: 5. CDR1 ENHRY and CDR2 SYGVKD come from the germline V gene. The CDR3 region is CAIGDSLSYNEQFF. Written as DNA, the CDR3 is TGTGCCATCGGGGACAGCCTTTCCTACAATGAGCAGTTCTTC.

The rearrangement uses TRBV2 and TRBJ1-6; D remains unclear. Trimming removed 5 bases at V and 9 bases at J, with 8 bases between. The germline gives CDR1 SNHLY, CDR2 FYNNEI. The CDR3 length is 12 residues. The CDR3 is CASSLPASPLHF. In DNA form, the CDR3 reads TGTGCCAGCAGTCTACCAGCTTCACCCCTCCACTTT.

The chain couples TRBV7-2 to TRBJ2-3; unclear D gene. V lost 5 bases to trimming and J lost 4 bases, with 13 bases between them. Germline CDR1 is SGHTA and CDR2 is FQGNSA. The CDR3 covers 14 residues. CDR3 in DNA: TGTGCCAGCAGCCCCGACCGTTGGGCAGATACGCAGTATTTT. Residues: CASSPDRWADTQYF. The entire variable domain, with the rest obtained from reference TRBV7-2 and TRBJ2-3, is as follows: GAGVSQSPSNKVTEKGKDVELRCDPISGHTALYWYRQSLGQGLEFLIYFQGNSAPDKSGLPSDRFSAERTGGSVSTLTIQRTQQEDSAVYLCASSPDRWADTQYFGPGTRLTVL.

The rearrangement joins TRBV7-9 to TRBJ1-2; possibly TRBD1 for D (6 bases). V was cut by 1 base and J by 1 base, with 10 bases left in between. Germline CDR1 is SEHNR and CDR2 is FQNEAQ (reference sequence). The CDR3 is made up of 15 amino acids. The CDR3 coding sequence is TGTGCCAGCAGCTTAGGGACAGATATTAACTATGGCTACACCTTC. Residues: CASSLGTDINYGYTF.

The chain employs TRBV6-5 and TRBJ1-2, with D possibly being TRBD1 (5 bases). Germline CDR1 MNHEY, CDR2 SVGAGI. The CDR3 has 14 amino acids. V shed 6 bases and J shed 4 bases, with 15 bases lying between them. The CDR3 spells CASSPGRNLYGYTF. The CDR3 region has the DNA TGTGCCAGCAGCCCGGGACGGAATCTCTATGGCTACACCTTC.

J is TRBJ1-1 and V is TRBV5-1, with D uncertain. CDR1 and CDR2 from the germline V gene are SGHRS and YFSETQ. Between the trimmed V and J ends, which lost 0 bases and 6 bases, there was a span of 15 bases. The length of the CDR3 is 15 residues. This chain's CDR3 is CASSLEGSPRSEAFF. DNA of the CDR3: TGCGCCAGCAGCTTGGAAGGGAGTCCCCGTTCTGAAGCTTTCTTT.

The CDR3, as DNA: TGTGCCACCAGCAGAGATCCCGGATGGATGAGCGGTGAGCAGTTCTTC. It encodes CATSRDPGWMSGEQFF. This chain links TRBV15 with TRBJ2-1, with D maybe TRBD2 (5 bases). This CDR3 is built from 16 residues. Trimming pared 0 bases from V and 9 bases from J, leaving 18 bases between. The germline V gene encodes CDR1 LNHNV and CDR2 YYDKDF (reference sequence).

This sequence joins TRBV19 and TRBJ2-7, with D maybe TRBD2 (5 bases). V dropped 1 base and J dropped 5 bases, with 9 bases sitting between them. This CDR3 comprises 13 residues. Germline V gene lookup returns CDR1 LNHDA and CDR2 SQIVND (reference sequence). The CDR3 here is CASSIASGNEQYF. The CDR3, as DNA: TGTGCCAGTAGTATAGCATCCGGGAACGAGCAGTACTTC.

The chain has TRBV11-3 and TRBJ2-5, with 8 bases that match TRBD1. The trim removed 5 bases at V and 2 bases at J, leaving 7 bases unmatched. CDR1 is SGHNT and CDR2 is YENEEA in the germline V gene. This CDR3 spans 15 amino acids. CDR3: CASSLGQERQETQYF. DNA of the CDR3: TGTGCCAGCAGCCTGGGACAGGAGAGACAAGAGACCCAGTACTTC.

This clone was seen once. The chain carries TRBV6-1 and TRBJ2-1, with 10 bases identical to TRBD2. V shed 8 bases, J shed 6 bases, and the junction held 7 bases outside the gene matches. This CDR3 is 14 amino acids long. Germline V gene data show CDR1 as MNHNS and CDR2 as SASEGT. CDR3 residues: CASWGLASRNEQFF. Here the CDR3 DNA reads TGTGCCAGCTGGGGACTAGCGAGTCGCAATGAGCAGTTCTTC.

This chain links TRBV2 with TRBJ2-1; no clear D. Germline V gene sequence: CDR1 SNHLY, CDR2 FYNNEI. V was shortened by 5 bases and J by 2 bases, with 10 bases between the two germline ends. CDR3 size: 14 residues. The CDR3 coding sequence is TGTGCCAGCAGTCTCTCCCAAACCTACAATGAGCAGTTCTTC. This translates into CASSLSQTYNEQFF.

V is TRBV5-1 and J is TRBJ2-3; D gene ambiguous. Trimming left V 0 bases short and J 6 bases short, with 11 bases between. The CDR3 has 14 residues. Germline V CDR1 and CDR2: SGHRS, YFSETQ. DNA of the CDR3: TGCGCCAGCAGCTTGGAAGGGCCAGTTGATACGCAGTATTTT. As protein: CASSLEGPVDTQYF.

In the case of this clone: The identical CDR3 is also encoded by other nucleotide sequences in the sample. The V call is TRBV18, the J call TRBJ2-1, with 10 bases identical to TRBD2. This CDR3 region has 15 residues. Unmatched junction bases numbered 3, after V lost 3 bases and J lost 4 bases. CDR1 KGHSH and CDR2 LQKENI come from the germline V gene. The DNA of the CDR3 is TGTGCCAGCTCACCCGGGACTAGCGCGTACAATGAGCAGTTCTTC. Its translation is CASSPGTSAYNEQFF.

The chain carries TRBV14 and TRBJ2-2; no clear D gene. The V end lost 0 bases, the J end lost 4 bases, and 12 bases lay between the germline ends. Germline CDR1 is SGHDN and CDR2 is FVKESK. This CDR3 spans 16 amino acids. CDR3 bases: TGTGCCAGCAGCCAAGATTTAGGGTTTACCACCGGGGAGCTGTTTTTT. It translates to CASSQDLGFTTGELFF.

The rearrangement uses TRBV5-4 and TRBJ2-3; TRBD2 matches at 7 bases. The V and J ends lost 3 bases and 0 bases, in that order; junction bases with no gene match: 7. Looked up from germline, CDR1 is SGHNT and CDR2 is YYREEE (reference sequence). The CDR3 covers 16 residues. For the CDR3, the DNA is TGTGCCAGCAGCTCAGCGGGGTCTACTAGCACAGATACGCAGTATTTT. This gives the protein CASSSAGSTSTDTQYF.

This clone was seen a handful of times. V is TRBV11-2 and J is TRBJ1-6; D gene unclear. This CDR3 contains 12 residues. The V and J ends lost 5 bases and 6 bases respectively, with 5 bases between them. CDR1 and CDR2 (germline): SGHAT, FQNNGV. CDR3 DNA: TGTGCCAGCAGCGGGTCTAATTCACCCCTCCACTTT. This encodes CASSGSNSPLHF.

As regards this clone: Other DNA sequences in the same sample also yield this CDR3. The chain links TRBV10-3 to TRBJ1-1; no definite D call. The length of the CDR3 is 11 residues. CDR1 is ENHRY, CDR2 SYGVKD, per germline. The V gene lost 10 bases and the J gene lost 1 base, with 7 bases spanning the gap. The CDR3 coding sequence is TGTGCCACCTTAGAGAACACTGAAGCTTTCTTT. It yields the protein CATLENTEAFF.

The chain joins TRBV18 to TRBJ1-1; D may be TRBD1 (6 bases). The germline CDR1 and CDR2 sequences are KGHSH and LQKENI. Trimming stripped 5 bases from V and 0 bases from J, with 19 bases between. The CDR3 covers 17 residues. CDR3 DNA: TGTGCCAGCTCAGCGGGGGGGCTGGCCATCATGAACACTGAAGCTTTCTTT. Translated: CASSAGGLAIMNTEAFF.

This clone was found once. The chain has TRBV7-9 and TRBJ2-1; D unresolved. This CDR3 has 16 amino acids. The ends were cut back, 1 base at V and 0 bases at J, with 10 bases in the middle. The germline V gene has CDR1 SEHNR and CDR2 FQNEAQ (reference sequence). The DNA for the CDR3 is TGTGCCAGCAGCTTAGTTATTGCAGTCTCCTACAATGAGCAGTTCTTC. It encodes CASSLVIAVSYNEQFF.

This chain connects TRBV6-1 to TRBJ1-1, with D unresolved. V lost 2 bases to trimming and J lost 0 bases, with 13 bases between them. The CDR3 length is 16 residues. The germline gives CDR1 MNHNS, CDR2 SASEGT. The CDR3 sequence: CASSEIPLSMNTEAFF. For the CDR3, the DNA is TGTGCCAGCAGTGAAATCCCCCTGTCCATGAACACTGAAGCTTTCTTT.

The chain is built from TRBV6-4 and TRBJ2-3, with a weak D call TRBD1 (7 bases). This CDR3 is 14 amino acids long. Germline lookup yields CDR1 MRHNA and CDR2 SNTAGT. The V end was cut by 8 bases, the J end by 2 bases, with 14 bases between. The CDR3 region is CASAQGGATDTQYF. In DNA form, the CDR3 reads TGTGCCAGCGCTCAGGGGGGAGCCACAGATACGCAGTATTTT.

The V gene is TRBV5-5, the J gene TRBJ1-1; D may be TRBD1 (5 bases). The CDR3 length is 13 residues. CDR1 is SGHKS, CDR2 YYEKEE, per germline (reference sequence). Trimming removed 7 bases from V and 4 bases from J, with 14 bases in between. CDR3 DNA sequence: TGTGCCAGCGCCCTAGGGGCCGGCACTGAAGCTTTCTTT. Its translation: CASALGAGTEAFF.

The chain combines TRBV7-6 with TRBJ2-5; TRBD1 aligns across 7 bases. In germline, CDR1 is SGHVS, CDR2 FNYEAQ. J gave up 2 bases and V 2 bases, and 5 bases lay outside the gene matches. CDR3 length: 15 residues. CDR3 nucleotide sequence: TGTGCCAGCAGCTTAAGGGACAGAGCTCAAGAGACCCAGTACTTC. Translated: CASSLRDRAQETQYF.

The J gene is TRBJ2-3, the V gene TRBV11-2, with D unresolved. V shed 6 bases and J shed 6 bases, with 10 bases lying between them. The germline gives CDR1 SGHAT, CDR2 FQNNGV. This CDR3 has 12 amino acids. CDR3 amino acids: CASSSNGDTQYF. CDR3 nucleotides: TGTGCCAGCAGTTCTAACGGGGATACGCAGTATTTT.

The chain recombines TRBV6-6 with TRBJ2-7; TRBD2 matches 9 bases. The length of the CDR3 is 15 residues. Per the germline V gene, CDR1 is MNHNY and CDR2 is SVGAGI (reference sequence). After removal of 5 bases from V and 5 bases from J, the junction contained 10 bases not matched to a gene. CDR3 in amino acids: CASSTAWGLAHEQYF. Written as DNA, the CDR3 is TGTGCCAGCAGTACCGCGTGGGGACTAGCCCACGAGCAGTACTTC.